One T cell receptor beta chain is described in this entry. The antigen is unknown. The data derive from a study of OX40 agonist ivuxolimab in advanced cancers. Study-wide background: Patients took ivuxolimab, an agonistic anti-OX40 (CD134) antibody. Study results and caveats: Low normalized T-cell clonal expansion was additionally recorded for some nonresponders. Averaged across samples, CD8+ T cells carried more expanded clones than CD4+ did. Clonal expansion from baseline to week 6 occurred in both CD4+ and CD8+ T cells.

TCRdb keeps only in-frame clones here, not all; method: immunoSEQ multiplex PCR. The sample lists around 58,000 clones; approximately 90% were seen once. The V gene's germline CDR1 is GTSNPN and CDR2 SVGIG (reference sequence). The CDR3 has 11 amino acids. V was pared by 0 bases and J by 5 bases, with 5 bases between. The TCR sequence derives from an adult with an advanced solid tumor such as melanoma, head and neck, liver or kidney cancer. The genes are TRBV30 and TRBJ2-7; D unclear. The sample in question was CD4+ or CD8+ T cells sorted from blood, obtained in a trial of the OX40 agonist ivuxolimab. CDR3: CAWSVRDEQYF. CDR3 nucleotides: TGTGCCTGGAGTGTCCGGGACGAGCAGTACTTC. Variable domain in full (rest from reference TRBV30 and TRBJ2-7): SQTIHQWPATLVQPVGSPLSLECTVEGTSNPNLYWYRQAAGRGLQLLFYSVGIGQISSEVPQNLSASRPQDRQFILSSKKLLLSDSGFYLCAWSVRDEQYFGPGTRLTVT.